This T cell receptor beta chain was documented in a study of beta chain features in type 1 diabetes. General observations from the study: Patients' naive, central memory and regulatory TCRB repertoires appeared more alike than those of healthy donors. The study found moderately but significantly shorter TCRB CDR3s in all four CD4+ subsets of Type 1 diabetes patients. The question left open here concerned HLA type influencing TCRB rearrangement.

With regard to this clone: Its specificity is unknown.

As every portion of the isolated RNA was reverse transcribed, the sequencing read expressed TCRB transcripts. Here immunoSEQ multiplex PCR was the method, and the copy in TCRdb shows in-frame clones only, minus some. The repertoire holds around 240,000 clones, with 16% as singletons. Each of the CD4+ naive, central memory, regulatory and stem cell-like memory populations was sorted via CD45RO/CCR7/CD25/CD127/CD95/CD27. Once sorted, every population was more than 95% pure. Germline loops: CDR1 SGHAT, CDR2 FQNNGV. V dropped 3 bases and J dropped 5 bases, with 9 bases sitting between them. This CDR3 has 13 amino acids.

This clonotype originated in a man aged 25 to 40 with type 1 diabetes. Material: naive CD4+ T cells from blood. This sequence joins TRBV11-2 and TRBJ2-3; D possibly corresponds to TRBD2 (6 bases). The CDR3 sequence: CASSFKGGDTQYF. The DNA of the CDR3 is TGTGCCAGCAGCTTTAAGGGAGGAGATACGCAGTATTTT.